Here is one T cell receptor beta chain with its context. This entry belongs to a study of cytomegalovirus exposure and HLA in healthy donors. From germline, CDR1 is MNHNS and CDR2 SASEGT. The junction had 8 bases not matched to a gene; V was cut back by 6 bases and J by 8 bases. The CDR3 extends over 14 amino acids. A multiplex PCR was run with 60 Vbeta primers and 13 Jbeta primers. Sequencing was performed with immunoSEQ multiplex PCR; in TCRdb, only in-frame clones are kept and a portion is missing. The sample records some 150,000 clones, 82% being singletons. The gene calls are TRBV6-1 and TRBJ2-1; 9 nucleotides align to TRBD1. This receptor was obtained from a man aged 18 to 35 in good health and CMV-seropositive. Source material: PBMCs. DNA for the CDR3: TGTGCCAGCAGCGAGGACAGGGGCCCCGATGAGCAGTTCTTC. It is translated as CASSEDRGPDEQFF.